This T cell receptor (beta chain) was observed in a study of shared clonotypes between healthy human individuals. CDR1 is SEHNR and CDR2 is FQNEAQ in the germline V gene (reference sequence). The CDR3 extends over 17 amino acids. V was pared by 5 bases and J by 8 bases, with 13 bases of the junction left unmatched. Deep-level settings were used for running the assay. TCRdb's table, derived via immunoSEQ multiplex PCR, lists solely in-frame clones and lacks some. The sample has fewer than 130,000 clones; roughly 70% are singletons. This sequence was found in a woman younger than 45 in good health. The V call is TRBV7-9, the J call TRBJ2-1; 12 bases are a match to TRBD2. The sequenced sample consisted of memory CD8+ T cells sorted from blood. The sample's subset: CD45RO+ cells pooled with CCR7-negative TemRA cells. The CDR3 coding sequence is TGTGCCAGCAGCCCAACTAGCGGGAGGCCCAGGCAGGATGAGCAGTTCTTC. Its translation is CASSPTSGRPRQDEQFF.